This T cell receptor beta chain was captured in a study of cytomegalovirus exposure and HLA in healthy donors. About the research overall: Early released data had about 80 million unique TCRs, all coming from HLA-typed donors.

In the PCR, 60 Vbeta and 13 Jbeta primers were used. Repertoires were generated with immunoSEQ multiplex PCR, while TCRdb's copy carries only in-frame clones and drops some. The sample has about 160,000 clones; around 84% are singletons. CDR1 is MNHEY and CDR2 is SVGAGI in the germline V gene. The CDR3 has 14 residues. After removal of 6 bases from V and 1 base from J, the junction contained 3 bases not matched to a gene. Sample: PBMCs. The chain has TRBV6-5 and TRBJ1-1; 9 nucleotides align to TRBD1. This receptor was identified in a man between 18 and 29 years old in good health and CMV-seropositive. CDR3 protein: CASRKGQGNTEAFF. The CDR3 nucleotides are TGTGCCAGCAGGAAGGGACAGGGGAACACTGAAGCTTTCTTT.